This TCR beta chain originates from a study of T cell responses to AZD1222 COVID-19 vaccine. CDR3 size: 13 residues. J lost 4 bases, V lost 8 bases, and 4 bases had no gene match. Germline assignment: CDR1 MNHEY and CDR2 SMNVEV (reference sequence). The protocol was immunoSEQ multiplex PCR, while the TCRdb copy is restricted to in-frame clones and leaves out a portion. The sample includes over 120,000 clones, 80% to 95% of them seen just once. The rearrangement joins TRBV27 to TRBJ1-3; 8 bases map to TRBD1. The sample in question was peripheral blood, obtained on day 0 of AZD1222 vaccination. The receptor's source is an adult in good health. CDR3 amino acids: CASLDRGGNTIYF. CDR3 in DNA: TGTGCCAGCTTAGACAGGGGCGGAAACACCATATATTTT.